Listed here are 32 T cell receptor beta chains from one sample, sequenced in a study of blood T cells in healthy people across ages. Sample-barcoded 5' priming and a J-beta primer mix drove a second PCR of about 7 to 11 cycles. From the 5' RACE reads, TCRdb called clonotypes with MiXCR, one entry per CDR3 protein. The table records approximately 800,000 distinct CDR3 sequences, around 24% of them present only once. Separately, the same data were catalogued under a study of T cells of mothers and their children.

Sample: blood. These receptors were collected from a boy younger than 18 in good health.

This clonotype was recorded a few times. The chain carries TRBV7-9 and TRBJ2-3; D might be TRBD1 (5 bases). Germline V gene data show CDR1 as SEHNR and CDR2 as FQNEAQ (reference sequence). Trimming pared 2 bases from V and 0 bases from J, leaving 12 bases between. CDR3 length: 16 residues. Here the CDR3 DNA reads TGTGCCAGCAGCTTACGACAGCCCCAGAGCACAGATACGCAGTATTTT. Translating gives CASSLRQPQSTDTQYF.

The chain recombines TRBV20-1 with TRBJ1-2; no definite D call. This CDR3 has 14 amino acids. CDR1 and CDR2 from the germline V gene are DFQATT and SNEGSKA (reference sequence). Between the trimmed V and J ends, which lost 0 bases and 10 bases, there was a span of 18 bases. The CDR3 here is CSARDQGGKDDYTF. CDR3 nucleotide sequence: TGCAGTGCTAGAGATCAAGGAGGGAAAGATGACTACACCTTC.

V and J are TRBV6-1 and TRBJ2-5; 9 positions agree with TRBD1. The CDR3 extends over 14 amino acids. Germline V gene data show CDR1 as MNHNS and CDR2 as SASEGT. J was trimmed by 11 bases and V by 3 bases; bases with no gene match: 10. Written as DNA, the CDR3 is TGTGCCAGCAGTGAGGGTACAGGGGGCGATGAGCAGTACTTC. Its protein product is CASSEGTGGDEQYF.

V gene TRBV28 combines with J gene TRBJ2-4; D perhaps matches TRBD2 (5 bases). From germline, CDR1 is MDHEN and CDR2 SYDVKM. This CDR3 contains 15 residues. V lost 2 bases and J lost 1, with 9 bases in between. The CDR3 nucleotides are TGTGCCAGCAGTTTACCCCGAGGGGCCAAAAACATTCAGTACTTC. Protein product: CASSLPRGAKNIQYF.

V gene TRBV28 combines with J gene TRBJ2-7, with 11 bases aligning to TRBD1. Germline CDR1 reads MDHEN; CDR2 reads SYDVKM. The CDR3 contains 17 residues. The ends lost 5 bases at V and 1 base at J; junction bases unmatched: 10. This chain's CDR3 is CASSPPLWDRGSYEQYF. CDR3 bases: TGTGCCAGCAGTCCACCCCTTTGGGACAGGGGGTCCTACGAGCAGTACTTC. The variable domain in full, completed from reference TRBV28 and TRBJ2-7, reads DVKVTQSSRYLVKRTGEKVFLECVQDMDHENMFWYRQDPGLGLRLIYFSYDVKMKEKGDIPEGYSVSREKKERFSLILESASTNQTSMYLCASSPPLWDRGSYEQYFGPGTRLTVT.

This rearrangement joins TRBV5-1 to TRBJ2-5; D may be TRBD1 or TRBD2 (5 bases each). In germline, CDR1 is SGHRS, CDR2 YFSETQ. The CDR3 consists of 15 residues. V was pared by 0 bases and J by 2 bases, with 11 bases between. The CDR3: CASSLAWGPQETQYF. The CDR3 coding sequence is TGCGCCAGCAGCTTGGCCTGGGGACCACAAGAGACCCAGTACTTC.

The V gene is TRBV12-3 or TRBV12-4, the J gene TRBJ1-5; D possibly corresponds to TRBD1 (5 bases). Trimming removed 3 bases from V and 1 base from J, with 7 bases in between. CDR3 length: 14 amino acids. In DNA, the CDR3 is TGTGCCAGCAGTTTCTGGGACAGCAATCAGCCCCAGCATTTT. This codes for CASSFWDSNQPQHF.

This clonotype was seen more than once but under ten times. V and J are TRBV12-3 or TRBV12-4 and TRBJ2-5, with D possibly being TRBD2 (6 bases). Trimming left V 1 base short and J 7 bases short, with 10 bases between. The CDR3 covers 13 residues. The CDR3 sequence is CASSLGRRGTQYF. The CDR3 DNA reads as TGTGCCAGCAGTTTAGGCAGGAGGGGGACCCAGTACTTC.

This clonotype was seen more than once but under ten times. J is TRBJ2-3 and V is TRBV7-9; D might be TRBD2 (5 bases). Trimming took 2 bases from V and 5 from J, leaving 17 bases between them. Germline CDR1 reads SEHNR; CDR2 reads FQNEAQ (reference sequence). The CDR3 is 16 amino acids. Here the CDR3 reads CASSLLERQEVDTQYF. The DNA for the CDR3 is TGTGCCAGCAGCTTACTAGAAAGGCAGGAGGTAGATACGCAGTATTTT.

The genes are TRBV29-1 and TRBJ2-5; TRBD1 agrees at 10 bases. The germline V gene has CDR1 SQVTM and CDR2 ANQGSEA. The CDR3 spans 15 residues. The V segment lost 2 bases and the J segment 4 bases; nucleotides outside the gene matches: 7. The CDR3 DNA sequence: TGCAGCGTTGAAAGAACGACAGGGGGCCCAGAGACCCAGTACTTC. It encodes CSVERTTGGPETQYF.

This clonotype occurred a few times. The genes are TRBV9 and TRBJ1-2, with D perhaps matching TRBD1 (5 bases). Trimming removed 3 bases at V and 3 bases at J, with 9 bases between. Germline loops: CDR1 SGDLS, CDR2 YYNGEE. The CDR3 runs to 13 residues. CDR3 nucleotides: TGTGCCAGCAGCGCTTTAGGGGACTATGGCTACACCTTC. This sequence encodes CASSALGDYGYTF.

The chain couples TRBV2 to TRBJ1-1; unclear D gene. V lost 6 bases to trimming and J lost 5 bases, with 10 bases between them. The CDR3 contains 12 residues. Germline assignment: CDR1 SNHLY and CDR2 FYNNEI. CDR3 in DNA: TGTGCCAGCAGGGAGGGCTATACTGAAGCTTTCTTT. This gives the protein CASREGYTEAFF. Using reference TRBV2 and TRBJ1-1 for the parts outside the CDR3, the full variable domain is EPEVTQTPSHQVTQMGQEVILRCVPISNHLYFYWYRQILGQKVEFLVSFYNNEISEKSEIFDDQFSVERPDGSNFTLKIRSTKLEDSAMYFCASREGYTEAFFGQGTRLTVV.

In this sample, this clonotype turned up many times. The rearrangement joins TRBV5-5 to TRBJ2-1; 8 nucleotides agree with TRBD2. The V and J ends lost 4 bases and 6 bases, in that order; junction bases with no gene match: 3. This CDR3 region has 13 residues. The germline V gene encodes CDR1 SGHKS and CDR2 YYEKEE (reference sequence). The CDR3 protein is CASSTGGGNEQFF. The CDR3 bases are TGTGCCAGCAGCACCGGGGGGGGCAATGAGCAGTTCTTC.

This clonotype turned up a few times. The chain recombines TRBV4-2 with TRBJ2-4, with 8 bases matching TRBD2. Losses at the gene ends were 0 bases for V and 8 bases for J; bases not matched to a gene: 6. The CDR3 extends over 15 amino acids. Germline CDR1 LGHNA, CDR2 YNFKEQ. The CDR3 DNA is TGTGCCAGCAGCCAAGATTCGGGGGGGCCTGACATTCAGTACTTC. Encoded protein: CASSQDSGGPDIQYF.

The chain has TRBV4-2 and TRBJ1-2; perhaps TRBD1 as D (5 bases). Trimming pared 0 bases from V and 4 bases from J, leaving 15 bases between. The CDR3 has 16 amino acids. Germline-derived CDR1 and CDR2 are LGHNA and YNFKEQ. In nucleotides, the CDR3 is TGTGCCAGCAGCCAAGAGGTACAGTCAGGGCGCTATGGCTACACCTTC. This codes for CASSQEVQSGRYGYTF.

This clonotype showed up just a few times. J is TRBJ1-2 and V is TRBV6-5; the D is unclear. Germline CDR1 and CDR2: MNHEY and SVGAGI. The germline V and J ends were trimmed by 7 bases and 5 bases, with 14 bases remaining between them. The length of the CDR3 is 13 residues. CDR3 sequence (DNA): TGTGCCAGCATGACCGGCCAGGCATATGGCTACACCTTC. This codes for CASMTGQAYGYTF.

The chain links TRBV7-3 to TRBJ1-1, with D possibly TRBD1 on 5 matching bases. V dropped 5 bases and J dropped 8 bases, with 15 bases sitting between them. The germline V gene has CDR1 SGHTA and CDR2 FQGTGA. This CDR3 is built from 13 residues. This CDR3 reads CASSPEPRGEAFF. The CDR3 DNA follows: TGTGCCAGCAGCCCGGAGCCCCGGGGGGAAGCTTTCTTT.

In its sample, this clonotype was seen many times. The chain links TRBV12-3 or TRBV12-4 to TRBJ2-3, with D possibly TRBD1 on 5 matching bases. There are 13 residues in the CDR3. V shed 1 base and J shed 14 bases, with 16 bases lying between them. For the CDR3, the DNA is TGTGCCAGCAGTTTAGAGGGGTCTTACTCTTTGTATTTT. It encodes CASSLEGSYSLYF.

CDR3 bases: TGTGCCAGCATCACTAGCGGGGGAAAGGATACGCAGTATTTT. Protein: CASITSGGKDTQYF. V and J are TRBV6-1 and TRBJ2-3, with TRBD2 matching over 11 bases. Germline lookup yields CDR1 MNHNS and CDR2 SASEGT. V was clipped by 7 bases and J by 6 bases; unmatched bases: 6. The CDR3 is 14 amino acids.

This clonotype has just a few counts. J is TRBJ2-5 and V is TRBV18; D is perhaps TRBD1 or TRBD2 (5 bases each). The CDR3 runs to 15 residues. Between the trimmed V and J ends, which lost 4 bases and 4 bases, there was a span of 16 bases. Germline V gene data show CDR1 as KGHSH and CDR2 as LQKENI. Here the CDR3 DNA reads TGTGCCAGCTCACAAGGGGACGGATCAAGAGAGACCCAGTACTTC. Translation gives CASSQGDGSRETQYF.

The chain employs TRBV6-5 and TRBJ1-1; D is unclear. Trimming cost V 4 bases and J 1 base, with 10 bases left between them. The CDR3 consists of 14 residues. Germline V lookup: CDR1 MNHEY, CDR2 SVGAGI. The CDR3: CASSLNPWNTEAFF. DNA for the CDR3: TGTGCCAGCAGTTTAAACCCATGGAACACTGAAGCTTTCTTT.

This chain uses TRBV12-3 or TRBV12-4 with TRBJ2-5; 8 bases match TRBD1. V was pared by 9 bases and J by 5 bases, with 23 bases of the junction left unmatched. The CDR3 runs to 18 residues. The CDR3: CASFATGATTPTVETQYF. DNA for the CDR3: TGTGCCAGTTTCGCGACAGGGGCAACTACCCCGACGGTGGAGACCCAGTACTTC.

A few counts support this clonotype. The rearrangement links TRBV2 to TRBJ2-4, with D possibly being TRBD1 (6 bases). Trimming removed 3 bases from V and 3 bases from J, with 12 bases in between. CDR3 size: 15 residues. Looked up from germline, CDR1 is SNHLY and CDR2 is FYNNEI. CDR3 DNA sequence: TGTGCCAGCAGTGAGTCTTCCAGGGGCAAAAACATTCAGTACTTC. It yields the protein CASSESSRGKNIQYF.

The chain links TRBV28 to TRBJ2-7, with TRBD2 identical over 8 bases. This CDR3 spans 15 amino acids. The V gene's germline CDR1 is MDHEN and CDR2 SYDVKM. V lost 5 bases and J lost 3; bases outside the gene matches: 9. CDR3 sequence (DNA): TGTGCCAGCAGTGTCCGGGGGGGATCGGGCTACGAGCAGTACTTC. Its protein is CASSVRGGSGYEQYF.

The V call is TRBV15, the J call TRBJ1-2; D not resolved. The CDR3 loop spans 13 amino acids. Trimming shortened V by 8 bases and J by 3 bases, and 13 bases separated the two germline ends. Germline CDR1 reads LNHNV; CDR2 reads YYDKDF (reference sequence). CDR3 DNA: TGTGCCACCTCAGGTGTCGCTCACTATGGCTACACCTTC. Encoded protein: CATSGVAHYGYTF.

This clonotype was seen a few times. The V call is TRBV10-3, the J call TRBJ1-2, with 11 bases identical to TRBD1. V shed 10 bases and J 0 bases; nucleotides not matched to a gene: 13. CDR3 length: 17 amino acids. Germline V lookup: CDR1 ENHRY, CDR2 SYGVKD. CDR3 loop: CATQRPGQGVPNYGYTF. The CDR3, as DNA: TGTGCCACCCAAAGACCGGGACAGGGGGTACCTAACTATGGCTACACCTTC.

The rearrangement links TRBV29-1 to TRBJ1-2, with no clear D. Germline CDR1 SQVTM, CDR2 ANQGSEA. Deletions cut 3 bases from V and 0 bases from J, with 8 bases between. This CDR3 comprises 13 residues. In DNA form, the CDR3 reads TGCAGCGTTGACCGTACAGCTAACTATGGCTACACCTTC. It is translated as CSVDRTANYGYTF.

CDR3 sequence (DNA): TGTGCCAGCAGCGTAGGGGTTAGCAACACCGGGGAGCTGTTTTTT. This encodes CASSVGVSNTGELFF. This chain connects TRBV9 to TRBJ2-2; D remains ambiguous. The CDR3 totals 15 residues. Germline V gene data show CDR1 as SGDLS and CDR2 as YYNGEE. V was shortened by 0 bases and J by 2 bases, with 8 bases between the two germline ends.

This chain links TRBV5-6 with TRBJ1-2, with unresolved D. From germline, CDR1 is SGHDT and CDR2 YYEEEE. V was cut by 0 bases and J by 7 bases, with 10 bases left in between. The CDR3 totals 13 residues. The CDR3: CASSLEQFGGYTF. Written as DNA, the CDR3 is TGTGCCAGCAGCTTGGAACAGTTCGGTGGCTACACCTTC.

This chain's CDR3 is CASSFTGQGIHEQYF. Here the CDR3 DNA reads TGCGCCAGCAGCTTTACGGGACAGGGCATCCACGAGCAGTACTTC. The rearrangement uses TRBV5-1 and TRBJ2-7; TRBD1 aligns across 9 bases. The CDR3 consists of 15 residues. The germline V gene has CDR1 SGHRS and CDR2 YFSETQ. V dropped 2 bases and J dropped 5; count of bases not matched to a gene: 8.

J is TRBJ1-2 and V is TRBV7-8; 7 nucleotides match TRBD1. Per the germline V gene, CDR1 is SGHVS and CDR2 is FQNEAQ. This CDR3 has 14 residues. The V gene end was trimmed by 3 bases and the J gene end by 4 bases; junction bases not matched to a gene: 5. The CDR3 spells CASSLGQRLYGYTF. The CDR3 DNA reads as TGTGCCAGCAGCTTGGGACAGCGTCTCTATGGCTACACCTTC.

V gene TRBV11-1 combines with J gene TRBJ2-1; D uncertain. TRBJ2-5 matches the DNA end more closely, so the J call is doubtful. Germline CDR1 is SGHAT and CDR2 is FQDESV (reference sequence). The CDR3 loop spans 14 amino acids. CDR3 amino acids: CASSSRDQAPSQYF. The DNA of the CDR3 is TGTGCCAGCAGCTCCCGCGACCAGGCCCCTTCCCAGTACTTC.